Here is one T cell receptor (beta chain) with its context. The sample is drawn from a study of control samples from healthy donors and cancer patients. This CDR3 spans 16 amino acids. V lost 1 base and J 5 bases, leaving 18 bases between the germline ends. Germline V CDR1 and CDR2: SGHVS, FQNEAQ. Assay used: immunoSEQ multiplex PCR; TCRdb lists only in-frame clones, some missing. The table has about 140,000 clones, about nine tenths seen once. Sequencing was done on a sample of blood. The TCR comes from a man aged 30 to 39 in good health. V usage is TRBV7-8 and J usage is TRBJ2-7; no clear D gene. This CDR3 is CASSLGVRHRLDEQYF. Written as DNA, the CDR3 is TGTGCCAGCAGCTTAGGTGTAAGGCATAGGTTGGACGAGCAGTACTTC.